The 29 T cell receptor beta chains below were found in one sample sequenced in a study of T cell changes during pregnancy in multiple sclerosis. The table came from immunoSEQ multiplex PCR; TCRdb's copy has only in-frame clones and leaves some out. The data contain almost 20,000 clones, 88% of them singletons. The source material was CD8+ T cells from peripheral blood mononuclear cells, sampled in the third trimester of pregnancy. The receptors derive from a female donor in good health, enrolled as a control in a pregnancy study.

This chain uses TRBV13 with TRBJ2-7, with 8 bases lining up with TRBD2. CDR1 and CDR2 from the germline V gene are PRHDT and FYEKMQ (reference sequence). This CDR3 is built from 14 residues. Trimming at V came to 3 bases and at J to 0 bases, leaving 1 base not matched to a gene. The CDR3 is CASSFGTSSYEQYF. The CDR3 DNA is TGTGCCAGCAGCTTTGGGACTAGCTCCTACGAGCAGTACTTC.

The gene calls are TRBV6-5 and TRBJ2-2; tentative D call: TRBD2 (6 bases). V was clipped by 1 base and J by 1 base, with 7 bases between them. This CDR3 has 15 amino acids. Germline V gene data show CDR1 as MNHEY and CDR2 as SVGAGI. The CDR3 spells CASSYWDLNTGELFF. In DNA form, the CDR3 reads TGTGCCAGCAGTTACTGGGACTTGAACACCGGGGAGCTGTTTTTT.

The count of this clone is one. The rearrangement uses TRBV19 and TRBJ1-3; D call uncertain. The V end lost 6 bases, the J end lost 8 bases, and 20 bases lay between the germline ends. Germline CDR1 is LNHDA and CDR2 is SQIVND (reference sequence). The CDR3 is made up of 15 amino acids. The DNA of the CDR3 is TGTGCCAGTAGCCACTGGGCGAGATTTAAGGACACCATATATTTT. Protein: CASSHWARFKDTIYF.

The gene calls are TRBV4-3 and TRBJ2-2; 9 nucleotides line up with TRBD2. The V gene end was trimmed by 4 bases and the J gene end by 0 bases; junction bases not matched to a gene: 3. Germline V lookup: CDR1 LGHNA, CDR2 YSLEER. The CDR3 loop spans 16 amino acids. CDR3 nucleotide sequence: TGCGCCAGCAGCCCCCTAGCGGGACCGAACACCGGGGAGCTGTTTTTT. Amino acids: CASSPLAGPNTGELFF.

The gene calls are TRBV11-2 and TRBJ2-5; 8 bases agree with TRBD2. The J segment lost 1 base and the V segment lost 6 bases, leaving 10 bases of the junction unmatched. The CDR3 is 16 residues long. Looked up from germline, CDR1 is SGHAT and CDR2 is FQNNGV. This chain's CDR3 is CASRTGREGGQETQYF. CDR3 coding DNA: TGTGCCAGCAGGACGGGCCGGGAGGGCGGCCAAGAGACCCAGTACTTC.

The chain employs TRBV5-1 and TRBJ2-2; 8 nucleotides agree with TRBD2. J lost 1 base, V lost 0 bases, and 2 bases had no gene match. Germline V gene lookup returns CDR1 SGHRS and CDR2 YFSETQ. This CDR3 comprises 16 residues. The CDR3 region is CASSLAGGVNTGELFF. CDR3 coding DNA: TGCGCCAGCAGCTTGGCCGGGGGGGTGAACACCGGGGAGCTGTTTTTT.

The gene calls are TRBV6-5 and TRBJ2-1; 12 bases map to TRBD2. Germline values: CDR1 MNHEY, CDR2 SVGAGI. This CDR3 comprises 15 residues. J gave up 4 bases and V 7 bases, and 5 bases lay outside the gene matches. Here the CDR3 reads CASTLLAGGYNEQFF. In DNA form, the CDR3 reads TGTGCCAGCACCCTACTAGCGGGGGGTTACAATGAGCAGTTCTTC.

The chain carries TRBV27 and TRBJ1-5; TRBD1 might be the D (5 bases). Germline V gene sequence: CDR1 MNHEY, CDR2 SMNVEV (reference sequence). V lost 3 bases and J lost 6, with 12 bases in between. The CDR3 has 14 amino acids. This CDR3 is CASSFQGGGQPQHF. For the CDR3, the DNA is TGTGCCAGCAGTTTCCAGGGAGGAGGTCAGCCCCAGCATTTT.

The genes are TRBV6-5 and TRBJ2-1, with D maybe TRBD1 (5 bases). Trimming took off 6 bases at V and 6 bases at J, with 9 bases between the two ends. The CDR3 extends over 12 amino acids. Germline-derived CDR1 and CDR2 are MNHEY and SVGAGI. In DNA, the CDR3 is TGTGCCAGCAGCCGACAGCGCAATGAGCAGTTCTTC. Protein product: CASSRQRNEQFF.

This clone was seen just once. One end of the junction does not line up with germline, which may come from a read error. The chain links TRBV28 to TRBJ2-3; 16 bases are shared with TRBD2. CDR1 is MDHEN, CDR2 SYDVKM, per germline. The CDR3 is 19 residues long. Written as DNA, the CDR3 is TGTACCAGCAGTCCCACCGGGACTAGCGGGAGGGAGGCCCCAGATACGCAGTATTTT. Its protein is CTSSPTGTSGREAPDTQYF. Full variable domain (remainder filled in from reference TRBV28 and TRBJ2-3): DVKVTQSSRYLVKRTGEKVFLECVQDMDHENMFWYRQDPGLGLRLIYFSYDVKMKEKGDIPEGYSVSREKKERFSLILESASTNQTSMYLCTSSPTGTSGREAPDTQYFGPGTRLTVL.

The chain links TRBV2 to TRBJ2-5, with 9 bases lining up with TRBD2. The trim removed 7 bases at V and 5 bases at J, leaving 11 bases unmatched. The V gene's germline CDR1 is SNHLY and CDR2 FYNNEI. The CDR3 sequence is 15 residues long. CDR3 nucleotides: TGTGCCAGCATCAGGCTAGCGGGGCTACTCGAGACCCAGTACTTC. This sequence encodes CASIRLAGLLETQYF.

The chain has TRBV29-1 and TRBJ2-7; D is unclear. Germline values: CDR1 SQVTM, CDR2 ANQGSEA. V was clipped by 4 bases and J by 2 bases, with 15 bases between them. The CDR3 runs to 14 residues. The CDR3 spells CSVGLINEAYEQYF. The CDR3 DNA follows: TGCAGCGTTGGACTGATTAACGAGGCCTACGAGCAGTACTTC.

The V gene is TRBV7-6, the J gene TRBJ2-5; TRBD2 aligns across 10 bases. Trimming at V came to 7 bases and at J to 4 bases, leaving 6 bases not matched to a gene. Per the germline V gene, CDR1 is SGHVS and CDR2 is FNYEAQ. CDR3 length: 14 amino acids. The CDR3 DNA is TGTGCCAGCAACCTTAGCGGGGGGCCAGAGACCCAGTACTTC. It translates to CASNLSGGPETQYF.

This chain links TRBV11-3 with TRBJ2-1; a possible D gene is TRBD1 (5 bases). Trimming shortened V by 5 bases and J by 10 bases, and 12 bases separated the two germline ends. From germline, CDR1 is SGHNT and CDR2 YENEEA. The CDR3 covers 12 residues. CDR3 sequence: CASSQEDREQFF. The DNA of the CDR3 is TGTGCCAGCAGCCAAGAAGACAGAGAGCAGTTCTTC.

V is TRBV27 and J is TRBJ1-1, with D perhaps matching TRBD1 (5 bases). CDR1 and CDR2 (germline): MNHEY, SMNVEV (reference sequence). V gave up 8 bases and J gave up 1 base, with 11 bases separating them. The CDR3 covers 13 residues. The CDR3 region is CASSTVKNTEAFF. The CDR3 nucleotides read TGTGCCAGCTCGACAGTAAAGAACACTGAAGCTTTCTTT.

This chain uses TRBV7-2 with TRBJ2-7; perhaps TRBD1 as D (5 bases). With 4 bases removed from V and 6 bases from J, the gap between germline ends came to 19 bases. The CDR3 has 15 amino acids. Germline V CDR1 and CDR2: SGHTA, FQGNSA. The chain's CDR3 is CASSSRIWGLVEQYF. In DNA form, the CDR3 reads TGTGCCAGCAGCTCCCGGATTTGGGGCCTGGTCGAGCAGTACTTC.

The chain is built from TRBV9 and TRBJ2-7; 11 bases match TRBD1. Germline-derived CDR1 and CDR2 are SGDLS and YYNGEE. Losses at the gene ends were 4 bases for V and 2 bases for J; bases not matched to a gene: 5. CDR3 length equals 15 residues. The CDR3 region is CASSPGQGAAYEQYF. In DNA, the CDR3 is TGTGCCAGCAGCCCAGGACAGGGGGCCGCCTACGAGCAGTACTTC.

As concerns this clone: Other DNA sequences of this sample code for an identical CDR3. The chain couples TRBV18 to TRBJ2-2, with D unclear. This CDR3 has 15 amino acids. Per the germline V gene, CDR1 is KGHSH and CDR2 is LQKENI. V lost 0 bases, J lost 1 base, and 6 bases lay in between. The CDR3 region is CASSPPAGNTGELFF. The CDR3 nucleotides are TGTGCCAGCTCACCACCAGCAGGGAACACCGGGGAGCTGTTTTTT.

This clone was detected only once. The chain couples TRBV28 to TRBJ2-5; 8 nucleotides match TRBD1. Trimming at V came to 7 bases and at J to 3 bases, leaving 7 bases not matched to a gene. Germline values: CDR1 MDHEN, CDR2 SYDVKM. This CDR3 region has 14 residues. The CDR3 DNA is TGTGCCAGCACCTCAGGGGGCTTGAAAGAGACCCAGTACTTC. This gives the protein CASTSGGLKETQYF. Supplemented by reference TRBV28 and TRBJ2-5, the full variable domain reads DVKVTQSSRYLVKRTGEKVFLECVQDMDHENMFWYRQDPGLGLRLIYFSYDVKMKEKGDIPEGYSVSREKKERFSLILESASTNQTSMYLCASTSGGLKETQYFGPGTRLLVL.

This rearrangement joins TRBV27 to TRBJ2-7, with D perhaps matching TRBD2 (6 bases). This CDR3 is 14 amino acids long. V was trimmed by 5 bases and J by 3 bases, leaving 14 bases between them. The V gene's germline CDR1 is MNHEY and CDR2 SMNVEV (reference sequence). This chain's CDR3 is CASSMIGSFYEQYF. Written as DNA, the CDR3 is TGTGCCAGCAGTATGATCGGGAGTTTCTACGAGCAGTACTTC.

This chain uses TRBV5-6 with TRBJ1-1; D remains unclear. The germline V and J ends were trimmed by 0 bases and 3 bases, with 9 bases remaining between them. CDR3 size: 14 residues. Per germline, CDR1 SGHDT and CDR2 YYEEEE. In DNA form, the CDR3 reads TGTGCCAGCAGCTTGGGAGGCCCAGACACTGAAGCTTTCTTT. Translation: CASSLGGPDTEAFF.

The J gene is TRBJ1-2, the V gene TRBV7-8; 9 positions match TRBD1. Trimming cost V 5 bases and J 4 bases; bases outside gene matches: 8. Germline-derived CDR1 and CDR2 are SGHVS and FQNEAQ. This CDR3 has 15 residues. The CDR3 is CASSPQTGGVYGYTF. In nucleotides, the CDR3 is TGTGCCAGCAGCCCCCAAACAGGGGGCGTCTATGGCTACACCTTC.

The rearrangement uses TRBV20-1 and TRBJ2-5; D unclear. The CDR3 spans 10 residues. The germline CDR1 and CDR2 sequences are DFQATT and SNEGSKA (reference sequence). CDR3 loop: CSADPGGEYF. DNA for the CDR3: TGCAGCGCCGACCCTGGCGGCGAATACTTC.

The J gene is TRBJ2-7, the V gene TRBV6-5, with TRBD1 matching over 9 bases. Germline V CDR1 and CDR2: MNHEY, SVGAGI. CDR3 length equals 13 residues. V was pared by 10 bases and J by 2 bases, with 6 bases of the junction left unmatched. The CDR3 nucleotides are TGTGCCACCCGACAGGGGGGAACCTACGAGCAGTACTTC. This encodes CATRQGGTYEQYF.

This clone was counted a few times. The CDR3 DNA is TGTGCCAGCAGCTTGGAAGGGGCCGACACCGGGGAGCTGTTTTTT. It encodes CASSLEGADTGELFF. The chain has TRBV5-5 and TRBJ2-2; the D gene is possibly TRBD1 (5 bases). Trimming pared 0 bases from V and 3 bases from J, leaving 9 bases between. This CDR3 spans 15 amino acids. Germline V CDR1 and CDR2: SGHKS, YYEKEE (reference sequence).

This sequence joins TRBV7-9 and TRBJ1-6; a weak D match, TRBD1 (6 bases). Trimming took 6 bases from V and 9 from J, leaving 15 bases between them. Germline CDR1 SEHNR, CDR2 FQNEAQ (reference sequence). The length of the CDR3 is 14 residues. The CDR3 loop reads CASRSWDKGSPLHF. CDR3 nucleotides: TGTGCCAGCAGGTCTTGGGACAAGGGTTCACCCCTCCACTTT.

This clone appeared once. The V gene is TRBV5-4, the J gene TRBJ2-1, with 8 positions matching TRBD2. V trimming: 4 bases; J trimming: 6 bases; junction bases outside the gene matches: 6. CDR1 and CDR2 (germline): SGHNT, YYREEE (reference sequence). This CDR3 is built from 14 residues. The CDR3 loop reads CASSVSGGGNEQFF. CDR3 nucleotide sequence: TGTGCCAGCAGCGTAAGCGGGGGTGGCAATGAGCAGTTCTTC.

The rearrangement joins TRBV2 to TRBJ2-7; 7 nucleotides align to TRBD1. The CDR3 is 15 residues long. Germline V lookup: CDR1 SNHLY, CDR2 FYNNEI. V was clipped by 6 bases and J by 7 bases; unmatched bases: 15. This CDR3 reads CASSAETLRGQEQYF. CDR3 in DNA: TGTGCCAGCAGCGCAGAAACCCTCAGGGGACAGGAGCAGTACTTC.

The chain has TRBV7-9 and TRBJ1-2, with 7 bases identical to TRBD1. In germline, CDR1 is SEHNR, CDR2 FQNEAQ (reference sequence). The CDR3 loop spans 15 amino acids. V shed 6 bases, J shed 0 bases, and the junction held 7 bases outside the gene matches. CDR3 residues: CASRPTGAANYGYTF. CDR3 DNA: TGTGCCAGCAGACCAACAGGGGCCGCTAACTATGGCTACACCTTC.